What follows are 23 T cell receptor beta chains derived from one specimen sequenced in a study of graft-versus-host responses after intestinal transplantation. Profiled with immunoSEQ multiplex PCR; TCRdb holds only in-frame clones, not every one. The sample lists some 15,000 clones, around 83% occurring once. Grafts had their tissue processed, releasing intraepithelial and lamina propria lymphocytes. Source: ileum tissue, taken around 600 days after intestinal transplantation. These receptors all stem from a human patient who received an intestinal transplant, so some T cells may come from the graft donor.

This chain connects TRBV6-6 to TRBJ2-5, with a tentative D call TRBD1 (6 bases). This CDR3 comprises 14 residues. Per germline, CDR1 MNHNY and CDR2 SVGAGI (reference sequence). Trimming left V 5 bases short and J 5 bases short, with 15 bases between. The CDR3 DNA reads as TGTGCCAGCAGTGTTGGGGGCTCCGCTGAGACCCAGTACTTC. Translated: CASSVGGSAETQYF.

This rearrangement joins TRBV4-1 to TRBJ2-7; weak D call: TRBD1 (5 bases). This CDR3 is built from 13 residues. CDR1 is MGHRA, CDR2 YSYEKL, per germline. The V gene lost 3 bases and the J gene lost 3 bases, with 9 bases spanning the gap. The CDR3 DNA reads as TGCGCCAGCAGCCAGGGGCCCCGCTACGAGCAGTACTTC. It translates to CASSQGPRYEQYF.

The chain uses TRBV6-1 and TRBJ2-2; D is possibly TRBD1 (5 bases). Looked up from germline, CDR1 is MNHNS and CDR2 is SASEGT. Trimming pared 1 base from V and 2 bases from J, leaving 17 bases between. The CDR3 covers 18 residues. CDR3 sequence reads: CASSEGDWGRANTGELFF. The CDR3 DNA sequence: TGTGCCAGCAGTGAAGGTGATTGGGGCAGGGCAAACACCGGGGAGCTGTTTTTT.

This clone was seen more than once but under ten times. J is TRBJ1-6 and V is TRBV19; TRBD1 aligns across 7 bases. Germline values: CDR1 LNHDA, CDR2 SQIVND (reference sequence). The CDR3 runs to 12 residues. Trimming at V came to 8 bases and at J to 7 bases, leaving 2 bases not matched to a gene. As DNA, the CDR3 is TGTGCCAGTGGGACAGAAAATTCACCCCTCCACTTT. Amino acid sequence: CASGTENSPLHF.

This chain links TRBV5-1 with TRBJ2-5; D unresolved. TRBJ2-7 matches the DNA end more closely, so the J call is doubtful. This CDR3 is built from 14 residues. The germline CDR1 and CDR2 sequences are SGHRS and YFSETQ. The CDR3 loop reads CASRVGAETYEQYF. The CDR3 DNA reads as TGCGCCAGCCGCGTTGGTGCCGAGACCTACGAGCAGTACTTC.

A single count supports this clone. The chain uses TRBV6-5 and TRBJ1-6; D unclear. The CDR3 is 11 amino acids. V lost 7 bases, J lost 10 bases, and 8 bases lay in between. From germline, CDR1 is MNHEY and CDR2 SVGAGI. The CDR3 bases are TGTGCCAGCAACGAGGTCTCACCCCTCCACTTT. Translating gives CASNEVSPLHF.

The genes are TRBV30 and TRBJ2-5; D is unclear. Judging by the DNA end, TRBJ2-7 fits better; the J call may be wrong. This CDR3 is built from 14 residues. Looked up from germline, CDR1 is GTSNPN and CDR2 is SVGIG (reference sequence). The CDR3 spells CAWSVGLLSYEQYF. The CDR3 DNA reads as TGTGCCTGGAGTGTCGGCCTTCTCTCCTACGAGCAGTACTTC.

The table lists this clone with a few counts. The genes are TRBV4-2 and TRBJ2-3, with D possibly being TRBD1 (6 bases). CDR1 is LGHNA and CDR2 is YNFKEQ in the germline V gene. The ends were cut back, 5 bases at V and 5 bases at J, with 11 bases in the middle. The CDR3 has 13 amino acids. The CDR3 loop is CASSLQGRDTQYF. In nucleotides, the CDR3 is TGTGCCAGCAGCTTGCAGGGGAGAGATACGCAGTATTTT.

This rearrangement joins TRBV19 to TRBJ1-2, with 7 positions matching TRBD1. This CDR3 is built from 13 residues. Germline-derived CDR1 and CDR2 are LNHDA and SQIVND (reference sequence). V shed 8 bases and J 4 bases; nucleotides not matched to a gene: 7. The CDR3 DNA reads TGTGCCAGTCTTACAGGGGTGGGCTATGGCTACACCTTC. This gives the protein CASLTGVGYGYTF.

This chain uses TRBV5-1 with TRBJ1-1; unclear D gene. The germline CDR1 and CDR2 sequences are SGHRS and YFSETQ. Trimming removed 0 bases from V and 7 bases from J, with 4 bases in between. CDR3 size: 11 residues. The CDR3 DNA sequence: TGCGCCAGCAGCTTGGACAGTGAAGCTTTCTTT. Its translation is CASSLDSEAFF.

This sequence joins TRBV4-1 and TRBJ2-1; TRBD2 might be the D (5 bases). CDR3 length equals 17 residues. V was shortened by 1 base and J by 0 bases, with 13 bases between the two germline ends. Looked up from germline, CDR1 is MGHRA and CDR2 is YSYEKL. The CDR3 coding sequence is TGCGCCAGCAGCCAAGCCCGGACTCTAACCTCCTACAATGAGCAGTTCTTC. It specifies CASSQARTLTSYNEQFF.

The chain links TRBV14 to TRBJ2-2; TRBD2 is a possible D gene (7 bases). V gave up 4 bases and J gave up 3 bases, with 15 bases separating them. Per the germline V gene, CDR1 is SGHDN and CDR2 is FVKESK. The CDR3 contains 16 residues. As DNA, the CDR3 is TGTGCCAGCAGCCCAATCTGGGGGGGGCACACCGGGGAGCTGTTTTTT. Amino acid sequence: CASSPIWGGHTGELFF.

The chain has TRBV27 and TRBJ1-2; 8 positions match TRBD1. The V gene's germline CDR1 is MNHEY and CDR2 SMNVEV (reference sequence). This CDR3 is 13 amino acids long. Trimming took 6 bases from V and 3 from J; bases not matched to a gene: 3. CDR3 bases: TGTGCCAGCAGCACAGGGGGATACTATGGCTACACCTTC. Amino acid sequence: CASSTGGYYGYTF.

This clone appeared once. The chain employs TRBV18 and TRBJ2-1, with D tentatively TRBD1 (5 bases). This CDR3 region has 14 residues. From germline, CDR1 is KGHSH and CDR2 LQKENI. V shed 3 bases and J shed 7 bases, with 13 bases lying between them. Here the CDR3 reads CASSPQQGDNEQFF. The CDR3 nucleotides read TGTGCCAGCTCACCGCAGCAAGGGGATAATGAGCAGTTCTTC.

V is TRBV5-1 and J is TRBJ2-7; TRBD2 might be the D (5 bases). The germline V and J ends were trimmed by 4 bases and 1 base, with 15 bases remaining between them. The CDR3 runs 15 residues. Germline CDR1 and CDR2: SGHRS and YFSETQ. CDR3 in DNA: TGCGCCAGCAGCGCAACTAGATACACGTCCTACGAGCAGTACTTC. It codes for CASSATRYTSYEQYF. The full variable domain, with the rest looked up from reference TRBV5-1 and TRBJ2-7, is KAGVTQTPRYLIKTRGQQVTLSCSPISGHRSVSWYQQTPGQGLQFLFEYFSETQRNKGNFPGRFSGRQFSNSRSEMNVSTLELGDSALYLCASSATRYTSYEQYFGPGTRLTVT.

CDR3 region: CASSIGAGLTEAFF. CDR3 DNA sequence: TGTGCCAGTAGTATAGGAGCAGGGCTGACTGAAGCTTTCTTT. The chain is built from TRBV19 and TRBJ1-1; TRBD1 is a possible D gene (5 bases). The CDR3 runs 14 residues. The V and J ends lost 1 base and 5 bases respectively, with 11 bases between them. CDR1 and CDR2 from the germline V gene are LNHDA and SQIVND (reference sequence). Looking up the rest from reference TRBV19 and TRBJ1-1 gives the full variable domain: DGGITQSPKYLFRKEGQNVTLSCEQNLNHDAMYWYRQDPGQGLRLIYYSQIVNDFQKGDIAEGYSVSREKKESFPLTVTSAQKNPTAFYLCASSIGAGLTEAFFGQGTRLTVV.

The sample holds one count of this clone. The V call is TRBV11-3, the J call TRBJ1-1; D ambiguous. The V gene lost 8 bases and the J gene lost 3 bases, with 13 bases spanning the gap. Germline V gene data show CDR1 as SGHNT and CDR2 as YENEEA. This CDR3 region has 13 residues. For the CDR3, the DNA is TGTGCCAGCGGACCCTCGGCGGACACTGAAGCTTTCTTT. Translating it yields CASGPSADTEAFF.

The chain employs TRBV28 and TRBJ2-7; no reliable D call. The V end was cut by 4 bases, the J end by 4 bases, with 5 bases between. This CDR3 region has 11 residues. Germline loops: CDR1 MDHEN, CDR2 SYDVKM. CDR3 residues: CASSYRYEQYF. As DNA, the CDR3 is TGTGCCAGCAGTTACCGTTACGAGCAGTACTTC.

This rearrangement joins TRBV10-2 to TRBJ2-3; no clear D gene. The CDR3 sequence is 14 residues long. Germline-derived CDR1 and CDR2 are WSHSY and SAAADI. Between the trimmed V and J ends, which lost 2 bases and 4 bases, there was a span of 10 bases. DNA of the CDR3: TGCGCCAGCAGTGAGACCACCCCCCCAGATACGCAGTATTTT. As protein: CASSETTPPDTQYF.

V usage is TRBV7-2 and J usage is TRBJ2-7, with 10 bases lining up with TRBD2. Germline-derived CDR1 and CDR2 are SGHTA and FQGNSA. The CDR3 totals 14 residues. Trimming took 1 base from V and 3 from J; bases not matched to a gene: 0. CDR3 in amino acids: CASSLVAGGYEQYF. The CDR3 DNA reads TGTGCCAGCAGCTTAGTAGCGGGGGGCTACGAGCAGTACTTC.

Here the CDR3 DNA reads TGTGCCAGCTCACCCAAGACAGGGGGCGAATACGAGCAGTACTTC. Encoded protein: CASSPKTGGEYEQYF. The chain joins TRBV18 to TRBJ2-7, with TRBD1 matching over 10 bases. J was trimmed by 4 bases and V by 3 bases; bases with no gene match: 6. Germline V lookup: CDR1 KGHSH, CDR2 LQKENI. This CDR3 spans 15 amino acids.

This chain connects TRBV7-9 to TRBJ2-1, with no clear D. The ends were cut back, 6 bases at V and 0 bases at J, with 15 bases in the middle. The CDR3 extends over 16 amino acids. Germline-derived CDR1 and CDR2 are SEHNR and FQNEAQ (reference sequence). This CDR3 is CASSSSGTSSYNEQFF. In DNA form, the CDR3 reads TGTGCCAGCAGTTCCTCAGGAACATCCTCCTACAATGAGCAGTTCTTC.

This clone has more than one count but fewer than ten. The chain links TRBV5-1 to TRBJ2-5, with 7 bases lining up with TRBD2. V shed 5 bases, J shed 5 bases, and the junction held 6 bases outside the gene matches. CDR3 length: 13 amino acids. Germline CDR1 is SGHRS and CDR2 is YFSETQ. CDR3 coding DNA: TGCGCCAGCAGACTAGCGTTAGTGGAGACCCAGTACTTC. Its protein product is CASRLALVETQYF.